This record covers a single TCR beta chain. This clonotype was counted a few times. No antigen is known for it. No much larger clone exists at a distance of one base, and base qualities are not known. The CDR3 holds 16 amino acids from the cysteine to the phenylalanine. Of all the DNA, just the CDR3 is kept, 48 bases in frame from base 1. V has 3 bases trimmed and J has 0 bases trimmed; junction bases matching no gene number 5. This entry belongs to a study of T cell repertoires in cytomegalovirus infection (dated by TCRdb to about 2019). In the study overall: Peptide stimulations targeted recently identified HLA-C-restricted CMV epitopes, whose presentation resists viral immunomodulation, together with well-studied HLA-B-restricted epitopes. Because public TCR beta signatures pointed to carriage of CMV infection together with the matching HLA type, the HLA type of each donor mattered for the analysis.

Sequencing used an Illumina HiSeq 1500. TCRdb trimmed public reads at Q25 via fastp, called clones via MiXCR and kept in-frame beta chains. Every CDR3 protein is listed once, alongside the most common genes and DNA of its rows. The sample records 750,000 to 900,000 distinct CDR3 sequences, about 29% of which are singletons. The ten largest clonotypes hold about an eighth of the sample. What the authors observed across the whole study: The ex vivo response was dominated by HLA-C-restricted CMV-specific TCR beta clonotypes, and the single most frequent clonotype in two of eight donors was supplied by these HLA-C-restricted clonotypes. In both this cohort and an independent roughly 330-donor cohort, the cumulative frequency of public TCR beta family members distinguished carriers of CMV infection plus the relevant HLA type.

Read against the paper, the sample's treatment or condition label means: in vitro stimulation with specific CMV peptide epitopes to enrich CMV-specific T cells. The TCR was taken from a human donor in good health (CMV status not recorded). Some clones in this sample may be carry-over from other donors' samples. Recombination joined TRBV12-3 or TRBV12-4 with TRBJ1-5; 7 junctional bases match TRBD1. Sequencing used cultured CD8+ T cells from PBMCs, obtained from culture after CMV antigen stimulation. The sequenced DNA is TGTGCCAGCAGTTTTTGGGACAGTTATAGCAATCAGCCCCAGCATTTT. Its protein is CASSFWDSYSNQPQHF.